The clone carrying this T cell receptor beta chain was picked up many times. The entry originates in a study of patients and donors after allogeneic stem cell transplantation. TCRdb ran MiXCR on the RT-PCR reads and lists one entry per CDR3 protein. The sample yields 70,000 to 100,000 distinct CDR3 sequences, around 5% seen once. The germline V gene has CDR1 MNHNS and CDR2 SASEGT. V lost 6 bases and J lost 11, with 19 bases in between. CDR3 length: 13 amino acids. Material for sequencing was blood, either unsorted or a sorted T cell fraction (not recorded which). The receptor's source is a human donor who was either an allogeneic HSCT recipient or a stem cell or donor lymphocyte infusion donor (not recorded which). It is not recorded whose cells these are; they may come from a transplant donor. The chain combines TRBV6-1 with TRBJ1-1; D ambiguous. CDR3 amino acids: CASSQRDAGWAFF. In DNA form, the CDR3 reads TGTGCCAGCAGCCAAAGGGATGCCGGGTGGGCTTTCTTT.